These 29 T cell receptor beta chains came from one sample sequenced in a study of tumor and adjacent non-tumor tissue in lung cancer. No cell sorting was done before RNA was extracted from the tissue. Three rounds of nested PCR, following a modified ARM-PCR protocol, produced the TCRbeta library. TCRdb itself ran the multiplex PCR reads through MiXCR, one entry per CDR3 protein. The repertoire holds approximately 130,000 distinct CDR3 sequences, 60% to 70% seen once, with 9.5% to 15% in the top ten. Sample: lung tumor tissue. These receptors all stem from a man younger than 45 with non-small cell lung cancer.

The rearrangement links TRBV19 to TRBJ1-5, with TRBD1 identical over 8 bases. This CDR3 contains 15 residues. The V gene end was trimmed by 5 bases and the J gene end by 6 bases; junction bases not matched to a gene: 9. Looked up from germline, CDR1 is LNHDA and CDR2 is SQIVND (reference sequence). CDR3 coding DNA: TGTGCCAGTAGTGGAATTGGACAGGGTGGTCAGCCCCAGCATTTT. Translation gives CASSGIGQGGQPQHF.

As concerns this clonotype: A read error may account for a junction end that differs from germline. The chain links TRBV5-4 to TRBJ2-1; D is uncertain. Germline CDR1 SGHNT, CDR2 YYREEE (reference sequence). This CDR3 contains 14 residues. CDR3 sequence: CPSSLVSSYYEQFF. Written as DNA, the CDR3 is TGTCCCAGCAGCTTGGTCAGCTCCTACTATGAGCAGTTCTTC.

This clonotype has just one count. A clone one base away is much larger, so this may be a read error. The rearrangement uses TRBV6-1 and TRBJ2-2; D assignment may be TRBD1 or TRBD2 (5 bases each). Germline-derived CDR1 and CDR2 are MNHNS and SASEGT. The CDR3 has 14 amino acids. The V gene lost 6 bases and the J gene lost 7 bases, with 15 bases spanning the gap. The CDR3 region is CASRSTRGIGELFF. The CDR3 region has the DNA TGTGCCAGCAGGTCGACACGGGGCATCGGGGAGCTGTTTTTT.

This clonotype was found a few times. This may be a read error: a much more frequent sequence differs by one nucleotide. This sequence joins TRBV5-1 and TRBJ2-7; 7 bases line up with TRBD2. Trimming took 4 bases from V and 4 from J; bases not matched to a gene: 14. The CDR3 is 16 amino acids. The germline gives CDR1 SGHRS, CDR2 YFSETQ. The DNA of the CDR3 is TGCGCCAGCAGCGCCCTCCCTAGCGGAGGACCTTACGAGCAGTACTTC. Its translation: CASSALPSGGPYEQYF.

The chain has TRBV11-1 and TRBJ2-1; the D gene is possibly TRBD2 (6 bases). The CDR3 length is 14 residues. The V gene lost 2 bases and the J gene lost 8 bases, with 13 bases spanning the gap. Germline loops: CDR1 SGHAT, CDR2 FQDESV (reference sequence). CDR3 sequence: CASSLWWGEDEQFF. DNA of the CDR3: TGTGCCAGCAGCTTATGGTGGGGGGAGGATGAGCAGTTCTTC.

Remarks on this clonotype: The germline gene is not matched at one end of the junction; a read error may be the cause. The J gene is TRBJ1-1, the V gene TRBV12-3 or TRBV12-4; TRBD1 agrees at 10 bases. The CDR3 runs 13 residues. The CDR3 spells CASRRTGGTEAFF. The CDR3 DNA sequence: TGTGCCAGCAGGCGGACAGGGGGGACTGAAGCTTTCTTC.

Notes on this clonotype: As the CDR3 is not closed by the conserved phenylalanine or tryptophan, this likely results from a read error. The rearrangement links TRBV20-1 to TRBJ2-5; D ambiguous. Trimming pared 3 bases from V and 5 bases from J, leaving 13 bases between. Germline CDR1 is DFQATT and CDR2 is SNEGSKA (reference sequence). The CDR3 runs to 13 residues. The CDR3 nucleotides read TGCAGTGCTAGTCAGGCCCTCCATGAGACCCAGTACGTC. Translated: CSASQALHETQYV.

The sample holds one count of this clonotype. The rearrangement joins TRBV20-1 to TRBJ2-1; 10 bases line up with TRBD1. The CDR3 spans 14 residues. Per the germline V gene, CDR1 is DFQATT and CDR2 is SNEGSKA (reference sequence). V lost 2 bases, J lost 7 bases, and 5 bases stayed unmatched. The CDR3 sequence: CSARWDRGLNEQFF. CDR3 nucleotides: TGCAGTGCTAGATGGGACAGGGGACTAAATGAGCAGTTCTTC.

A word on this clonotype: Since a much larger clone is just one base distant, this may be a read error. The genes are TRBV6-5 and TRBJ2-7, with D possibly being TRBD1 or TRBD2 (5 bases each). CDR1 MNHEY and CDR2 SVGAGI come from the germline V gene. The CDR3 sequence is 12 residues long. CDR3: CASSGGRGEHYF. CDR3 bases: TGTGCCAGCAGTGGGGGTCGGGGCGAGCACTACTTC.

In its sample, this clonotype was seen a few times. An end of the junction does not agree with germline; a read error may underlie this. The V call is TRBV5-6, the J call TRBJ2-1; D is possibly TRBD1 (5 bases). CDR3 length: 15 amino acids. Germline V CDR1 and CDR2: SGHDT, YYEEEE. The CDR3 region has the DNA TGTGCCAGCATCTTGGCGGTGGGGCGCGGCAATGAGCAGTTCTTC. Residues: CASILAVGRGNEQFF.

About this clonotype: A junction end diverges from the germline sequence, so it may reflect a read error. The rearrangement uses TRBV4-1 and TRBJ2-4; D possibly corresponds to TRBD1 (5 bases). Germline CDR1 is MGHRA and CDR2 is YSYEKL. CDR3 length: 17 amino acids. The DNA of the CDR3 is TGCGCCAGCAACCAAGATGGGTTAGGGGCTGCCAAAAACATTCAGTACTTC. Amino acid sequence: CASNQDGLGAAKNIQYF.

Notes on this clonotype: Possible read error: a much larger clone is one base away. The genes are TRBV6-5 and TRBJ1-2, with a tentative D call TRBD1 (6 bases). CDR3 size: 14 residues. Germline lookup yields CDR1 MNHEY and CDR2 SVGAGI. V dropped 6 bases and J dropped 5 bases, with 16 bases sitting between them. The CDR3 loop is CASSPVGGEYGYTF. The CDR3, as DNA: TGTGCCAGCAGCCCGGTGGGGGGCGAGTATGGCTACACCTTC.

Concerning this clonotype itself: The CDR3 end shows no conserved phenylalanine or tryptophan, and so a read error is likely. This chain connects TRBV5-1 to TRBJ2-5, with TRBD1 matching 9 bases. Germline CDR1 SGHRS, CDR2 YFSETQ. The CDR3 length is 14 residues. The V and J ends lost 4 bases and 5 bases, in that order; junction bases with no gene match: 6. In DNA, the CDR3 is TGCGCCAGCAGCCCGACAGGGGGTCGGGAGACCCAGTACCTC. Translated: CASSPTGGRETQYL.

This clonotype rates as medium-sized. The rearrangement joins TRBV20-1 to TRBJ2-2; the match to TRBD2 covers 11 bases. Germline V gives CDR1 DFQATT, CDR2 SNEGSKA (reference sequence). The CDR3 is 15 residues long. Trimming at V came to 6 bases and at J to 5 bases, leaving 8 bases not matched to a gene. This CDR3 reads CSARSWTSGTGELFF. Here the CDR3 DNA reads TGCAGTGCCCGTAGCTGGACTAGCGGGACCGGGGAGCTGTTTTTT.

Comment on this clonotype: Because the CDR3 is missing its conserved closing phenylalanine or tryptophan, this is likely a read error. V gene TRBV4-2 combines with J gene TRBJ1-6, with 7 nucleotides matching TRBD1. CDR3 length: 15 amino acids. J lost 10 bases, V lost 0 bases, and 6 bases had no gene match. Looked up from germline, CDR1 is LGHNA and CDR2 is YNFKEQ. DNA for the CDR3: TGTGCCAGCAGCCAAGATTTAGGGGGCGAATCACCCCTCCACTAT. Amino acid sequence: CASSQDLGGESPLHY.

As for this clonotype: A much larger clone differs by one base, so this may be a read error. The genes are TRBV4-2 and TRBJ1-6, with 10 bases aligning to TRBD1. V trimming: 1 base; J trimming: 7 bases; junction bases outside the gene matches: 7. Germline V gene lookup returns CDR1 LGHNA and CDR2 YNFKEQ. The CDR3 sequence is 17 residues long. The CDR3 is CASSQVGTGAWNSPLHF. The CDR3 coding sequence is TGTGCCAGCAGCCAAGTTGGGACAGGGGCTTGGAATTCACCCCTCCACTTT.

In this sample, this clonotype turned up once. This sequence may be a read error, since a much larger clone differs from it by one base. The rearrangement uses TRBV6-5 and TRBJ2-3; TRBD2 aligns across 9 bases. Germline assignment: CDR1 MNHEY and CDR2 SVGAGI. The CDR3 extends over 16 amino acids. Losses at the gene ends were 4 bases for V and 5 bases for J; bases not matched to a gene: 10. The CDR3 bases are TGTGCCAGCAGTTGGACTGGCGGGGGGGCAAGAGATACGCAGTATTTT. Amino acids: CASSWTGGGARDTQYF.

The rearrangement links TRBV7-8 to TRBJ1-1; 7 positions agree with TRBD1. The junction had 17 bases not matched to a gene; V was cut back by 5 bases and J by 5 bases. The CDR3 totals 17 residues. Per the germline V gene, CDR1 is SGHVS and CDR2 is FQNEAQ. As DNA, the CDR3 is TGTGCCAGCAGCCCCCTGGAGGGGGCATGGGGAAGGACTGAAGCTTTCTTT. As protein: CASSPLEGAWGRTEAFF. The complete variable domain, with remaining parts taken from reference TRBV7-8 and TRBJ1-1, reads GAGVSQSPRYKVAKRGQDVALRCDPISGHVSLFWYQQALGQGPEFLTYFQNEAQLDKSGLPSDRFFAERPEGSVSTLKIQRTQQEDSAVYLCASSPLEGAWGRTEAFFGQGTRLTVV.

In the case of this clonotype: This clone may be a read error of a much larger clone one base away. V usage is TRBV20-1 and J usage is TRBJ2-1, with 8 bases aligning to TRBD2. The CDR3 is 13 amino acids. CDR1 and CDR2 (germline): DFQATT, SNEGSKA (reference sequence). V trimming: 8 bases; J trimming: 7 bases; junction bases outside the gene matches: 10. The CDR3 nucleotides are TGCAGTATTAACGGACTAGCCGGTAATGAGCAGTTCTTC. Translating gives CSINGLAGNEQFF.

On this clonotype itself: This clone may be a read error of a much larger clone one base away. V usage is TRBV20-1 and J usage is TRBJ2-7; TRBD1 is a possible D gene (7 bases). From germline, CDR1 is DFQATT and CDR2 SNEGSKA (reference sequence). The CDR3 consists of 14 residues. The CDR3 is CRASGGQVFYEQYF. CDR3 bases: TGCAGGGCCTCAGGGGGGCAAGTATTCTACGAGCAGTACTTC.

This clonotype was counted between two and nine times. No conserved phenylalanine or tryptophan ends this CDR3, so it is likely a read error. DNA for the CDR3: TGTGCCAGCGGCTTCGGCATTACAGAGACCCAGTACTCC. Its protein is CASGFGITETQYS. The J gene is TRBJ2-5, the V gene TRBV11-2; D remains ambiguous. The CDR3 covers 13 residues. Germline V gene sequence: CDR1 SGHAT, CDR2 FQNNGV.

This clonotype has only one observation. A much larger clonotype is one base distant, so this may be a read error. J is TRBJ2-5 and V is TRBV20-1; no firm D call. CDR1 DFQATT and CDR2 SNEGSKA come from the germline V gene (reference sequence). The CDR3 totals 13 residues. Between the trimmed V and J ends, which lost 4 bases and 2 bases, there was a span of 11 bases. CDR3 coding DNA: TGCAGTGCTACCGTGTGGCAGCAAGAGACCCAGTACTTC. It specifies CSATVWQQETQYF.

In its sample, this clonotype ranks as medium-sized. The rearrangement links TRBV20-1 to TRBJ2-1, with 7 nucleotides matching TRBD1. The CDR3 spans 13 residues. J lost 8 bases, V lost 1 base, and 5 bases had no gene match. Germline loops: CDR1 DFQATT, CDR2 SNEGSKA (reference sequence). CDR3 region: CSARGGGRDEQFF. In DNA form, the CDR3 reads TGCAGTGCTAGAGGAGGGGGCCGGGATGAGCAGTTCTTC.

Concerning this clonotype: The junction differs from germline at one of its ends, possibly a read error. This chain joins TRBV6-6 and TRBJ2-5; perhaps TRBD2 as D (5 bases). Per the germline V gene, CDR1 is MNHNY and CDR2 is SVGAGI (reference sequence). The length of the CDR3 is 15 residues. This CDR3 reads CASGYSKIRGETQYF. CDR3 DNA sequence: TGTGCCAGCGGTTACTCGAAAATCCGCGGGGAGACCCAGTACTTC.

Remarks on this clonotype: This may stem from a read error, because a much larger clone lies one nucleotide away. The chain joins TRBV10-3 to TRBJ1-1, with a weak D call TRBD1 (6 bases). The CDR3 sequence is 14 residues long. Germline V gene sequence: CDR1 ENHRY, CDR2 SYGVKD. The CDR3 nucleotides are TGTGACATCAGTAAGGACAGCATGCACACTGAAGCTTTCTTT. It is translated as CDISKDSMHTEAFF.

In its sample, this clonotype was seen many times. CDR3 residues: CASSPGTASTDTQYF. The CDR3 DNA follows: TGTGCCAGCAGCCCCGGGACGGCTAGCACAGATACGCAGTATTTT. The V gene is TRBV7-9, the J gene TRBJ2-3; the D call may be TRBD1 or TRBD2 (5 bases each). The CDR3 has 15 amino acids. CDR1 and CDR2 (germline): SEHNR, FQNEAQ (reference sequence). With 5 bases removed from V and 0 bases from J, the gap between germline ends came to 12 bases.

In regard to this clonotype: This may be a read error: a much more frequent sequence differs by one nucleotide. V gene TRBV12-3 or TRBV12-4 combines with J gene TRBJ2-7; 12 bases map to TRBD2. The CDR3 totals 13 residues. CDR3 residues: CVSSWGLAGEQYF. CDR3 coding DNA: TGTGTCAGCAGTTGGGGACTAGCGGGCGAGCAGTACTTC.

About this clonotype itself: A clone one base away is much larger, so this may be a read error. The V call is TRBV6-5, the J call TRBJ2-7, with TRBD1 identical over 8 bases. The length of the CDR3 is 16 residues. In germline, CDR1 is MNHEY, CDR2 SVGAGI. V was pared by 6 bases and J by 5 bases, with 15 bases of the junction left unmatched. The CDR3: CASRLFRDRFWNEQYF. The DNA of the CDR3 is TGTGCCAGCAGGCTTTTCCGGGACAGGTTCTGGAACGAGCAGTACTTC.

A note on this clonotype: A clone one base away is much larger, so this may be a read error. This chain connects TRBV20-1 to TRBJ2-1; 11 bases agree with TRBD2. The CDR3 is made up of 14 amino acids. V shed 4 bases and J 8 bases; nucleotides not matched to a gene: 7. The germline V gene has CDR1 DFQATT and CDR2 SNEGSKA (reference sequence). The CDR3 loop reads CSAKASGRFDEQFF. The DNA of the CDR3 is TGCAGTGCTAAGGCTAGCGGGAGGTTTGATGAGCAGTTCTTC.